This TCR beta chain was documented in a study of cytomegalovirus exposure and HLA in healthy donors (dated by TCRdb to about 2017). With regard to the full study: In an earlier analysis of 587 of the donors, approximately 300 Gb of sequence data and some 120 million unique TCR beta sequences from roughly 190 million T cells were reported. Roughly 300 gigabases of sequencing data and approximately 80 million unique TCR sequences were included in an early release covering several hundred HLA-typed donors. Of the roughly 400 genotyped donors, around 81% fell in the genetic ancestry cluster associated with self-reported Caucasian donors. The study was designed to test whether signatures of past pathogen exposure could be identified by cataloging public T cell receptors. The study used immunosequencing to profile the T cell repertoires of approximately 650 subjects and linked those repertoires to cytomegalovirus serostatus. A separate validation cohort of roughly 130 different subjects was used in addition to the approximately 700-subject first cohort. To predict cytomegalovirus infection status, the study combined high-throughput TCR immunosequencing, statistical association of individual TCRs with disease status, and machine learning. A later analysis re-analyzed previously published TCR beta repertoires from approximately 670 donors and added high-resolution HLA genotyping to study TCR occurrence patterns. In the later analysis, no new phenotypic data were used to find candidate immune exposures; instead, reliance was placed on TCR beta sequences and their occurrence across donors. An earlier analysis of 500 to 750 of the donors applied high-throughput TCR beta sequencing to assess whether each TCR beta V gene segment acted as functional or pseudogenic. Alongside the repertoire data, information on donor age, sex, ethnicity and CMV serostatus was compiled. In a later genetic analysis, genome-wide SNP genotypes for about three fifths of the roughly 670 donors were used, and that subset was treated as a discovery cohort. Every repertoire in the discovery cohort had been generated on one and the same sequencing platform. Class I and class II HLA loci were covered by the typing at four-digit resolution. The number of typed donors differed by locus: roughly 620-640 for A, B, C, DRB1 and DQB1; approximately 530 for DQA1; 606 for DPA1; and around 450 for DPB1. Five DR-DQ haplotypes were treated as single units for association and clustering because of strong linkage in the cohort. Among under 450 genotyped donors of the cohort, an average of about 240,000 unique TCR beta nucleotide sequences were sequenced per donor, roughly 20% of them non-productive.

Overall study outcomes, separate from this receptor: While some public TCRs were present in many individuals, most TCR sequences turned up only very rarely across donors. According to a later analysis, most CMV-associated TCR beta chains appeared to be HLA-restricted, and the HLA associations seemed to be driven largely by CMV exposure. Cytomegalovirus status was reported to be diagnosed by the classifier with high specificity and sensitivity in both the original and validation cohorts. The authors suggested that the approach could potentially be extended to other disease states and immunological phenotypes. An earlier analysis of around 540 of the donors showed that most TCR beta V segments appeared in productive rearrangements either about 90% or about 30% of the time, which broadly matched IMGT annotations. Compared with equally common non-associated chains, HLA-associated TCR beta chains in a later analysis were more clonally expanded and had lower generation probabilities. Correlated functional status among segregating V segments might reflect linkage disequilibrium, but an unknown experimental factor could not be ruled out. A group of highly shared sequence variants was considered likely to be a technical artifact of the sequencing pipeline. In a later analysis, some 18,000 TCR beta sequences were associated with specific HLA alleles at a false discovery rate of 0.05. In a later analysis, TCR association rates were found to vary across HLA loci, with the most associated TCRs seen for DRB1 alleles and the fewest for HLA-C alleles. For the cohort, immune exposure information was limited to CMV serostatus. According to a later analysis, parvovirus B19, influenza, CMV and Epstein-Barr virus appeared linked to several top co-occurrence clusters. Because counts were too low, about 15 rarely observed V segments, including chromosome 9 orphons, were left out of the earlier analysis of a few hundred of the donors. A further reported finding was that TCR beta sequences accurately predicted the HLA-A and HLA-B alleles for most subjects in the first cohort. The study gave a list of 150 to 200 TCR beta chains associated with cytomegalovirus. Assigning TCR associations to individual alleles was difficult when HLA alleles, especially DR and DQ, strongly co-occurred. Roughly uniform sequencing depth across donors was assumed in presence/absence analyses, although this assumption may not hold. In vitro tests confirmed that a few of the cytomegalovirus-associated TCR beta chains recognize cytomegalovirus antigens. This cohort had only TCR beta chains sequenced, and the lack of alpha or paired-chain data limited which features could be detected. In a later genetic analysis, a missense DCLRE1C variant was associated with V-gene and J-gene trimming of TCR beta chains, and the association was replicated in an independent cohort. HLA typing was unavailable for some donors at each locus, so association tests used only the typed subset. A later genetic analysis reported fewer N-insertions in productive TCRs among donors in an Asian-associated ancestry cluster than the roughly 670-donor mean. Some IMGT-functional V segments, including TRBV6-2 and TRBV6-3, could not be told apart with the 87-base-pair reads, so those segments were excluded.

The cohort was made up of 500 to 850 healthy bone marrow donors. At the time of sampling, every cohort member was nominally healthy, though immune exposures that went unrecorded were likely present. The donor was CMV seronegative and was included in the group of a few hundred seronegative cohort members. Every donor gave a peripheral blood sample, and the peripheral blood mononuclear cells from that sample were used for TCR beta sequencing. The Qiagen DNeasy Blood Extraction Kit was used to extract genomic DNA from the blood cell samples. This clone was detected a few times. This clone's antigen is unknown. No per-base quality is available; no much larger clone lies one base away. Other DNA sequences from this sample encode an identical CDR3 as well. The library came from the immunoSEQ multiplex PCR assay. For the multiplex PCR, a mixture combining 60 forward primers for TCR Vbeta segments and 13 reverse primers for TCR Jbeta segments was used. Amplification of the CDR3 region of rearranged TCR beta genes was performed with a multiplex PCR assay on genomic DNA. On the Illumina HiSeq System, the amplified TCR beta libraries were sequenced as 87-base-pair reads. Concerning the study's data processing: A later analysis counted approximately 74 million unique TCR beta chains across the 666 repertoires, and approximately 11 million of these chains were shared by at least two donors. Raw reads were error-corrected and collapsed into unique sequences by a nearest-neighbor algorithm in which closely related sequences were merged to remove PCR and sequencing errors. To assign V, D and J gene segments, CDR3 sequences were aligned to IMGT reference sequences. For a sequence to be retained, a match of at least six nucleotides to both a V gene segment and a J gene segment was required. A rearrangement was called productive if the CDR3 had no stop codons and remained in frame with V and J, and every other rearrangement was called non-productive. Following IMGT convention, CDR3 was defined as the stretch from the second conserved V-encoded cysteine to the conserved J-encoded phenylalanine. The earlier analysis of about 620 of the donors excluded sequences that lacked an unambiguous match to a single V gene segment. An earlier analysis of several hundred of the donors classified V segments as functional when productive rearrangements were above 56.7% and as segregating when the standard deviation between donors was above 5%. A statistical classification framework was developed to diagnose cytomegalovirus status using the catalog of TCR beta chain sequences. In a later analysis, TCR nucleotide sequences were compared against IMGT/GENE-DB human TR gene sequences so that V and J genes could be assigned. The TCRdist pipeline was used in a later analysis to assign CDR3 sequences and most-parsimonious VDJ recombination scenarios. In a later analysis, each TCR beta chain was defined by its CDR3 amino acid sequence together with its V-gene family, and reads lacking a unique V-gene family were excluded. To address suspected cross-contamination and a sequencing artifact, a later analysis removed around 600 highly shared, low-generation-probability nucleotide sequences. In a later analysis, a clonal expansion index for each public chain was calculated from normalized within-repertoire ranks of inferred template counts. In a later analysis, generation probabilities were computed with a VDJ recombination model fitted to out-of-frame rearrangements, and the resulting probabilities were checked against IGoR. A later analysis scored TCR-TCR, TCR-HLA and TCR-CMV co-occurrence with hypergeometric tests, applying a repertoire-size bias correction to TCR pairs. False discovery rates were estimated in a later analysis by permuting HLA or CMV assignments 20 times. In a later analysis, co-occurring TCRs were grouped using DBSCAN, and TCRdist sequence similarity was added for clustering within HLA-allele-positive subsets. Co-occurrence clustering excluded repertoires with fewer than 30,000 or more than 120,000 public chains, plus five with anomalous nucleotide sharing. Not all clones reach the TCRdb copy of this immuneACCESS table, which keeps in-frame sequences only. Checked studies attribute under half of the gap to unresolved V genes and leave the rest unexplained. V and J calls and clone size are copied from that table; D and trimming were computed from the DNA. The sample records some 120,000 clones, less than 80% of which are singletons. The ten biggest clones cover around 2.1% of the sample.

V drops 3 bases and J drops 7 bases, leaving 9 bases in between. Sequences MGHDK (CDR1) and SYGVNS (CDR2) are obtained from the germline V gene. The CDR3 runs 12 amino acids, cysteine and phenylalanine included. The sequence is cut down to CDR3 DNA, 36 bases in frame from base 1. This sequence originates from a man aged 50-60 years in good health and CMV-seronegative. Sequencing was carried out using PBMCs. The rearranged chain carries TRBV25-1 and TRBJ1-2; TRBD1 might be the D gene, on 5 matching bases. CDR3 region: CASSEGGGGYTF. The nucleotides are TGTGCCAGCAGTGAGGGGGGTGGTGGCTACACCTTC.